This TCR beta chain stems from a study of T cell responses to AZD1222 COVID-19 vaccine. Overall study: Second-dose intervals of approximately 4 or approximately 12 weeks were pooled. General study results and limits: Across spike, vaccine-associated CD4 TCRs were found, dominant at 160-218 and 743-854.

As concerns this clone: Its specificity is unknown.

Per the germline V gene, CDR1 is LGHDT and CDR2 is YNNKEL (reference sequence). CDR3 length: 11 amino acids. Trimming left V 10 bases short and J 7 bases short, with 11 bases between. The table came from immunoSEQ multiplex PCR; TCRdb's copy has only in-frame clones and leaves some out. The top ten hold 4% to 5.5% of the sample, which has around 140,000 clones, 80% to 95% seen once. The chain recombines TRBV3-1 (or the pseudogene TRBV3-2) with TRBJ2-1; D is unclear. This sample comprised peripheral blood, obtained on day 0 of AZD1222 vaccination. The TCR was taken from an adult in good health. CDR3 in amino acids: CAISRANEQFF. Written as DNA, the CDR3 is TGTGCCATCTCCCGGGCGAATGAGCAGTTCTTC.